Listed below are T cell receptor beta chains from one sample, sequenced in a study of blood T cell repertoires in COVID-19. Here immunoSEQ multiplex PCR was the method, and the copy in TCRdb shows in-frame clones only, minus some. Among some 96,000 clones listed, roughly 79% were seen once. Sequencing input: peripheral blood. These receptors all come from a man between 65 and 80 years old with active or convalescent COVID-19. Both conserved end residues are part of each CDR3. D genes are given only for firm matches.

TRBJ2-7 TRBV4-1 TRBD2 CASSQSLGLDGLYF
TRBJ2-7 TRBV7-8 . CASSYGQTYEQYF
TRBJ2-3 TRBV28 . CASSLGTSKNTQYF
TRBJ2-3 TRBV14 TRBD2 CASSQDNLAGARDVTDTQYF
TRBJ1-6 TRBV6-5 . CASRALGGERSPLHF
TRBJ2-3 TRBV5-1 TRBD2 CASSLASGTTDTQYF
TRBJ1-5 TRBV19 TRBD1 CASSPTGGRQPQHF
TRBJ1-5 TRBV20-1 . CSASSGDSNQPQHF
TRBJ1-1 TRBV24-1 TRBD1 CATSRQGDTEAFF
TRBJ2-1 TRBV4-1 TRBD2 CASSQSFQRGGLGEQFF
TRBJ2-2 TRBV27 TRBD2 CASSSIGLALPGELFF
TRBJ1-2 TRBV6-5 TRBD1 CASSSIGQGYGYTF
TRBJ2-7 TRBV25-1 . CASSEFRGEQYF
TRBJ1-5 TRBV7-2 . CASSLQGNQPQHF
TRBJ1-4 TRBV24-1 . CATSDSGGFNEKLFF
TRBJ1-3 TRBV10-3 . CAISQGSNSGNTIYF
TRBJ1-1 TRBV19 . CASSPDSLNTEAFF
TRBJ2-5 TRBV14 . CASSRMGTGSETQYF
TRBJ2-7 TRBV19 TRBD1 CASSPRDSQYEQYF
TRBJ1-4 TRBV4-3 . CASSQDITVPNEKLFF